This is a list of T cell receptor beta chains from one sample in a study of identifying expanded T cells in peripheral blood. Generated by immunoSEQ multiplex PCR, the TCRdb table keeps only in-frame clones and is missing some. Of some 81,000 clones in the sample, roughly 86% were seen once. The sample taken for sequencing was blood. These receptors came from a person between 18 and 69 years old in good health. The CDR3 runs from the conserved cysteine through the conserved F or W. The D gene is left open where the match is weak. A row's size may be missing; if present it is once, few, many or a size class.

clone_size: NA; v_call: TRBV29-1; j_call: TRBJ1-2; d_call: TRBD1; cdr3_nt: TGCAGCGTCCAGGGGGCGGAATTTGAATACACCTTC; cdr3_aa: CSVQGAEFEYTF
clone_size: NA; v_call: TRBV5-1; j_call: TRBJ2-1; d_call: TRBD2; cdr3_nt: TGCGCCAGCAGCCCCCAGACTAGCGGCTCCTACAATGAGCAGTTCTTC; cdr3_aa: CASSPQTSGSYNEQFF
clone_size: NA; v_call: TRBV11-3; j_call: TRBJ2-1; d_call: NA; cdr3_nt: TGTGCCAGCAGCTTAGGGCCAGGGGCGGGCTCCTACAATGAGCAGTTCTTC; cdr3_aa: CASSLGPGAGSYNEQFF
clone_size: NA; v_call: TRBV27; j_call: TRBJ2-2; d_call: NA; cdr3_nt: TGTGCCAGCCCAGACGGGCCCGGGGAGCTGTTTTTT; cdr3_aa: CASPDGPGELFF
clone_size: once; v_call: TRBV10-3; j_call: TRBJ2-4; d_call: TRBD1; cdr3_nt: TGTGCCATCAGTGAGTCGAGGACAGGGAAGAACATTCAGTACTTC; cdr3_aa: CAISESRTGKNIQYF
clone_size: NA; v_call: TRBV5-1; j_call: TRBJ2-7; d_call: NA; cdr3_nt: TGCGCCACCCATAGACAGGCCCTAAGCTCCTACGAGCAGTACTTC; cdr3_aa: CATHRQALSSYEQYF
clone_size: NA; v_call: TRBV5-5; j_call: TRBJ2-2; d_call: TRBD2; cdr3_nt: TGTGCCAGCAGCTTCCGACTAGCGGGAGGACCCACCGGGGAGCTGTTTTTT; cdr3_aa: CASSFRLAGGPTGELFF
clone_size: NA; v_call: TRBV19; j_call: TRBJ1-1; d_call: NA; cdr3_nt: TGTGCCAGTACCCCCAGGGACCACACTGAAGCTTTCTTT; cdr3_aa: CASTPRDHTEAFF
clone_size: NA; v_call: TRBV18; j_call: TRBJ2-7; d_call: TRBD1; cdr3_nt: TGTGCCAGCTCACCGGCCGGGACAGAGACCTACGAGCAGTACTTC; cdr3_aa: CASSPAGTETYEQYF
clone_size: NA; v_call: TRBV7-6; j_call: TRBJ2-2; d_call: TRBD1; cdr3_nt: TGTGCCAGCAGCTTATCGACAGGGGCCCTTAACACCGGGGAGCTGTTTTTT; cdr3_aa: CASSLSTGALNTGELFF
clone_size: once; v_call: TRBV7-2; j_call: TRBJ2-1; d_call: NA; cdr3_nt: TGTGCCAGCAGCTTAGCGTCCTTAGGGAATGAGCAGTTCTTC; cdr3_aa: CASSLASLGNEQFF
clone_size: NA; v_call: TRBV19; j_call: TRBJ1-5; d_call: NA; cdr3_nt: TGTGCCAGTTTTCCGGGACAAGGAATTAGCAATCAGCCCCAGCATTTT; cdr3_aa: CASFPGQGISNQPQHF
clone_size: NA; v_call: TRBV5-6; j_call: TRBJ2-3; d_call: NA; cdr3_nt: TGTGCCAGCAGCTCAGGGTATCGGGGCACAGATACGCAGTATTTT; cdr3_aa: CASSSGYRGTDTQYF
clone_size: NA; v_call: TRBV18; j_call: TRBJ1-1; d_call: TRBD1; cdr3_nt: TGTGCCAGCTCACCAGAACAGGGGGTGATGGACACTGAAGCTTTCTTT; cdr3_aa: CASSPEQGVMDTEAFF
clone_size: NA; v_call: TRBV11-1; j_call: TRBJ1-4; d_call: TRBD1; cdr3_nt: TGTGCCAGCCGCGAGGGGGCGGAAAATGAAAAACTGTTTTTT; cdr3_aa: CASREGAENEKLFF